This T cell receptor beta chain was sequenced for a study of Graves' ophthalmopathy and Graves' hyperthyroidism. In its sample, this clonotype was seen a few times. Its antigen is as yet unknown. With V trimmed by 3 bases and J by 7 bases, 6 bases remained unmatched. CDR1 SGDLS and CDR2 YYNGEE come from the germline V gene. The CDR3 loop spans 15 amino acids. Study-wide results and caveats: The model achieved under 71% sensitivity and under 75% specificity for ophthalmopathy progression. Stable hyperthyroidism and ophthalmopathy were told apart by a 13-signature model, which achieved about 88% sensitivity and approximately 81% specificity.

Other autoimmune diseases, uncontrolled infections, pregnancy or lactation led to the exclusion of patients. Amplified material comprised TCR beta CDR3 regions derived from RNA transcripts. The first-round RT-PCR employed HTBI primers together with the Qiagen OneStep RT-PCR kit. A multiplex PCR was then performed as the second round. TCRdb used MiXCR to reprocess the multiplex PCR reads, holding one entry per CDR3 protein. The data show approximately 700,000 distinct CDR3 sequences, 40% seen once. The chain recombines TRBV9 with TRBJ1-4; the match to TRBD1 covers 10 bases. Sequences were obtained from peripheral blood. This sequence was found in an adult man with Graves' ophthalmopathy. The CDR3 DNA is TGTGCCAGCAGCGCTTCCGGGACAGGGGCTGAAAAACTGTTTTTT. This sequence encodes CASSASGTGAEKLFF.